These 12 T cell receptor beta chains came from one sample sequenced in a study of OX40 agonist ivuxolimab in advanced cancers. Profiling relied on immunoSEQ multiplex PCR, and the TCRdb table lists in-frame clones only, not all of them. The table has tens of thousands of clones, 70% to 90% seen once. The sample here was CD4+ or CD8+ T cells sorted from blood, taken in a trial of the OX40 agonist ivuxolimab. The receptors derive from an adult with an advanced solid tumor such as melanoma, head and neck, liver or kidney cancer.

The chain combines TRBV5-5 with TRBJ2-7; no firm D call. CDR1 and CDR2 from the germline V gene are SGHKS and YYEKEE (reference sequence). The CDR3 totals 15 residues. With 4 bases removed from V and 1 base from J, the gap between germline ends came to 15 bases. The CDR3 nucleotides read TGTGCCAGCAGCCTTGGCGCCTACCTTTCCTACGAGCAGTACTTC. As protein: CASSLGAYLSYEQYF. The full variable domain, completed using reference TRBV5-5 and TRBJ2-7, is DAGVTQSPTHLIKTRGQQVTLRCSPISGHKSVSWYQQVLGQGPQFIFQYYEKEERGRGNFPDRFSARQFPNYSSELNVNALLLGDSALYLCASSLGAYLSYEQYFGPGTRLTVT.

The V call is TRBV6-1, the J call TRBJ2-1; D is undetermined. The V and J ends lost 8 bases and 6 bases respectively, with 14 bases between them. CDR1 is MNHNS, CDR2 SASEGT, per germline. CDR3 length: 13 amino acids. This CDR3 reads CASGALNPNEQFF. Here the CDR3 DNA reads TGTGCCAGCGGCGCCCTTAACCCCAATGAGCAGTTCTTC.

The chain is built from TRBV6-5 and TRBJ2-5; 13 bases agree with TRBD2. Germline-derived CDR1 and CDR2 are MNHEY and SVGAGI. The CDR3 has 16 amino acids. V shed 4 bases and J 5 bases; nucleotides not matched to a gene: 7. The CDR3 sequence: CASSLLAGGQYETQYF. The CDR3 nucleotides are TGTGCCAGCAGTTTACTAGCGGGGGGGCAATACGAGACCCAGTACTTC.

This clone was counted only a few times. J is TRBJ2-5 and V is TRBV7-2, with a weak D call TRBD1 (6 bases). V was shortened by 5 bases and J by 3 bases, with 19 bases between the two germline ends. Germline loops: CDR1 SGHTA, CDR2 FQGNSA. This CDR3 contains 16 residues. The CDR3 here is CASSGAGVKGKETQYF. The DNA for the CDR3 is TGTGCCAGCAGCGGCGCAGGGGTGAAGGGAAAAGAGACCCAGTACTTC.

The V call is TRBV14, the J call TRBJ2-3; no clear D gene. This CDR3 has 14 residues. V was trimmed by 1 base and J by 2 bases, leaving 7 bases between them. In germline, CDR1 is SGHDN, CDR2 FVKESK. The CDR3 loop reads CASSQGTHTDTQYF. Written as DNA, the CDR3 is TGTGCCAGCAGCCAAGGTACCCACACAGATACGCAGTATTTT.

The rearrangement uses TRBV11-2 and TRBJ2-3; D unclear. The CDR3 covers 16 residues. V lost 3 bases and J 1 base, leaving 14 bases between the germline ends. CDR1 is SGHAT, CDR2 FQNNGV, per germline. CDR3 region: CASSFYSALRTDTQYF. The CDR3 DNA follows: TGTGCCAGCAGCTTTTACTCAGCTCTGCGCACAGATACGCAGTATTTT.

The chain joins TRBV6-1 to TRBJ1-5, with 8 bases matching TRBD1. Losses at the gene ends were 6 bases for V and 3 bases for J; bases not matched to a gene: 7. Germline V lookup: CDR1 MNHNS, CDR2 SASEGT. The CDR3 loop spans 15 amino acids. CDR3 protein: CASRETGANNQPQHF. CDR3 nucleotides: TGTGCCAGCAGGGAGACAGGGGCCAACAATCAGCCCCAGCATTTT.

This clone was recorded only once. The V gene is TRBV5-5, the J gene TRBJ1-1, with 8 positions matching TRBD1. The junction had 14 bases not matched to a gene; V was cut back by 4 bases and J by 0 bases. Per the germline V gene, CDR1 is SGHKS and CDR2 is YYEKEE (reference sequence). CDR3 size: 18 residues. DNA for the CDR3: TGTGCCAGCAGCCCAAGTGGACAGGGTAATTTTGTGAACACTGAAGCTTTCTTT. Protein product: CASSPSGQGNFVNTEAFF.

The rearrangement joins TRBV7-9 to TRBJ1-1; D is undetermined. The V end was cut by 1 base, the J end by 3 bases, with 9 bases between. Germline-derived CDR1 and CDR2 are SEHNR and FQNEAQ (reference sequence). This CDR3 is 14 amino acids long. The CDR3 nucleotides are TGTGCCAGCAGCTTAGGATACAGAGACACTGAAGCTTTCTTT. This encodes CASSLGYRDTEAFF.

The chain joins TRBV12-5 to TRBJ1-4, with TRBD1 matching 7 bases. This CDR3 is built from 15 residues. J gave up 3 bases and V 4 bases, and 5 bases lay outside the gene matches. Germline assignment: CDR1 LGHNT and CDR2 FRNRAP. CDR3 sequence: CASGSGDRPNEKLFF. The CDR3 DNA reads as TGTGCTAGTGGTTCGGGGGACAGACCTAATGAAAAACTGTTTTTT.

CDR3 DNA sequence: TGCGCCAGCAGCCAAGTTTCTAGCGGGGGCACAGATACGCAGTATTTT. It encodes CASSQVSSGGTDTQYF. The genes are TRBV4-1 and TRBJ2-3, with TRBD2 identical over 9 bases. This CDR3 spans 16 amino acids. Trimming took 1 base from V and 1 from J; bases not matched to a gene: 3. CDR1 is MGHRA and CDR2 is YSYEKL in the germline V gene.

The rearrangement uses TRBV11-2 and TRBJ1-2; D unclear. The germline CDR1 and CDR2 sequences are SGHAT and FQNNGV. Between the trimmed V and J ends, which lost 0 bases and 7 bases, there was a span of 15 bases. The CDR3 has 15 residues. CDR3 in amino acids: CASSLDPGPFGGYTF. CDR3 in DNA: TGTGCCAGCAGCTTAGATCCAGGCCCTTTTGGTGGCTACACCTTC.